The entry below describes one TCR beta chain. The entry originates in a study of blood T cell repertoires in COVID-19. Data came from immunoSEQ multiplex PCR; TCRdb stores just in-frame clones and leaves some out. The sample records 450,000 or so clones, 89% being singletons. The V gene lost 4 bases and the J gene lost 5 bases, with 15 bases spanning the gap. Germline values: CDR1 SGHTS, CDR2 YDEGEE. This CDR3 region has 14 residues. V is TRBV5-8 and J is TRBJ2-5, with D tentatively TRBD1 (6 bases). The clonotype was recovered from a woman between 40 and 50 years old with COVID-19, enrolled during active disease. The sequenced material came from peripheral blood. This CDR3 reads CASSGLGGEETQYF. The CDR3 region has the DNA TGTGCCAGCAGCGGGCTAGGGGGAGAGGAGACCCAGTACTTC.